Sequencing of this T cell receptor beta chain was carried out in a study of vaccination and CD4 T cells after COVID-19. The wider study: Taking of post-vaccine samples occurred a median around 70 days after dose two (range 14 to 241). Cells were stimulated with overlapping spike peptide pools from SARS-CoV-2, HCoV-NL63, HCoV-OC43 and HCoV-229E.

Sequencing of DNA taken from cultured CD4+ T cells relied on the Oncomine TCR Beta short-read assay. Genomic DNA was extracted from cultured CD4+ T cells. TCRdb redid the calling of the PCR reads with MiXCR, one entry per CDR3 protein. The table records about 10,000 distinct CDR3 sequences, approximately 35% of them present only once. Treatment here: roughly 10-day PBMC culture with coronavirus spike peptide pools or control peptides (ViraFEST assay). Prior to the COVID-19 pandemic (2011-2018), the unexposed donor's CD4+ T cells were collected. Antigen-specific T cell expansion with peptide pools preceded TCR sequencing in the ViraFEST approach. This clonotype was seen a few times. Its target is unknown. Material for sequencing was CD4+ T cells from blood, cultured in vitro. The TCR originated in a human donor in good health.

CDR3 amino acids: CASSKPPFYEQYF. CDR3 nucleotides: TGTGCCAGCAGTAAACCACCCTTCTACGAGCAGTACTTC. This sequence joins TRBV6-1 and TRBJ2-7; D gene unclear. V was cut by 5 bases and J by 3 bases, with 11 bases left in between. Germline V gene sequence: CDR1 MNHNS, CDR2 SASEGT. The CDR3 totals 13 residues.